This is a list of T cell receptor beta chains from one sample in a study of T cell repertoires in cytomegalovirus infection. TCRdb reprocessed the reads with MiXCR, giving one entry per CDR3 protein. The table lists around 440,000 distinct CDR3 sequences, about 11% of them singletons, with roughly a tenth in the top ten. The sequenced sample consisted of PBMCs. The receptors were sampled from a human donor in good health (CMV status not recorded). Some clones in this sample may be carry-over from other donors' samples. Both conserved end residues are part of each CDR3.

cdr3_length j_call v_call cdr3_aa
13 TRBJ1-4 TRBV20-1 CSARRLVDEKLFF
21 TRBJ2-2 TRBV12-3/TRBV12-4 CASSFRSSSGGWGSDTGELFF
13 TRBJ2-1 TRBV29-1 CSVSQGYYNEQFF
14 TRBJ2-3 TRBV24-1 CATGLAGDSDTQYF
15 TRBJ1-1 TRBV3-1 CASSQDGRGSPEAFF
16 TRBJ2-2 TRBV7-4 CARPEGLAERTGELFF
14 TRBJ1-2 TRBV11-2 CASSLVRDNYGYTF
13 TRBJ2-3 TRBV7-3 CASSLNGADTQYF
16 TRBJ1-5 TRBV5-1 CASSSGTGKDNPPQHF
16 TRBJ2-7 TRBV23-1 CASSQSGRGHSSEQYF
18 TRBJ2-7 TRBV6-5 CASSYSIGGRAVGYEQYF
16 TRBJ2-5 TRBV11-2 CASSFRAAAAVAAQYF
15 TRBJ1-4 TRBV20-1 CSARDWGQGNEKLFF
12 TRBJ1-1 TRBV6-2/TRBV6-3 CATATGNTEAFF
16 TRBJ2-5 TRBV3-1 CASSQWDRGAQETQYF
15 TRBJ2-5 TRBV9 CASSVTSGGAETQYF
17 TRBJ1-2 TRBV5-1 CASSNGGLGSGGLGYTF
11 TRBJ1-1 TRBV29-1 CSHRGNTEAFF
16 TRBJ2-5 TRBV19 CASSPTGTGGGETQYF
14 TRBJ2-7 TRBV29-1 CSVDGDGRLNEQYF
15 TRBJ2-2 TRBV11-2 CASRHPGQRTRELFF
14 TRBJ2-7 TRBV20-1 CSARVKRLGPEQYF
18 TRBJ2-1 TRBV27 CASSGTFFMATSYNEQFF
14 TRBJ1-4 TRBV29-1 CSVEVGTGNEKLFF
19 TRBJ1-5 TRBV20-1 CSAMRAGQGAFDGNQPQHF
14 TRBJ2-1 TRBV20-1 CSAPRPPGYNEQFF
14 TRBJ2-5 TRBV28 CASSSAGAQETQYF
14 TRBJ1-2 TRBV12-3/TRBV12-4 CASSGPGGFDGYTF
13 TRBJ2-1 TRBV28 CASSITTWDEQFF
14 TRBJ2-7 TRBV6-6 CASTLAGGSYEQYF
16 TRBJ1-1 TRBV27 CASSLAGATIFLEAFF
14 TRBJ1-6 TRBV7-9 CASSLRQDFSPLHF
17 TRBJ1-5 TRBV4-2 CASSQLLDRGPGQPQHF
14 TRBJ2-1 TRBV10-3 CAALRGGENNEQFF
14 TRBJ1-2 TRBV4-1 CASSQDLRGFGYTF
14 TRBJ1-6 TRBV5-1 CASRPGQPNSPLHF
15 TRBJ2-1 TRBV20-1 CSARGGSGGYNEQFF
16 TRBJ1-6 TRBV27 CASSSPASSYNSPLHF
14 TRBJ1-3 TRBV19 CASSIQSSGNTIYF
14 TRBJ2-1 TRBV29-1 CSEPTGTNYNEQFF
19 TRBJ2-6 TRBV19 CASYTPGGRTPSGANVLTF
13 TRBJ2-7 TRBV5-1 CASSLRRSYEQYF